Listed below are T cell receptor beta chains from one sample, sequenced in a study of T cells in Graves' hyperthyroidism and ophthalmopathy. TCRdb reprocessed the multiplex PCR reads via MiXCR and lists one record per CDR3 protein. This table holds 550,000 to 700,000 distinct CDR3 sequences, 46% found once. Material for sequencing was peripheral blood or thyroid tissue (not recorded which). The receptors stem from an adult woman with Graves' disease, either hyperthyroidism or ophthalmopathy (not recorded which). CDR3s include the opening cysteine and the closing phenylalanine or tryptophan. A D gene is named only where the DNA matches it firmly. Some rows have no size entry. The others give once, few or many, or a class for an expanded clone.

CDR3,DNA,J,D,length,size,V
CATSPGTGDRTQYF,TGTGCCACCAGCCCCGGGACAGGGGACCGGACCCAGTACTTC,TRBJ2-5,TRBD1,14,NA,TRBV15
CASSLVRELNTGELFF,TGTGCCAGCAGCTTAGTTCGGGAATTGAACACCGGGGAGCTGTTTTTT,TRBJ2-2,NA,16,many,TRBV7-9
CASTRRVRTGELFF,TGTGCCAGTACACGCAGGGTACGGACCGGGGAGCTGTTTTTT,TRBJ2-2,NA,14,many,TRBV19
CASSQDSGSAEAFF,TGTGCCAGCAGCCAAGATAGTGGGTCGGCTGAAGCTTTCTTT,TRBJ1-1,NA,14,many,TRBV3-1
CAISVDVNEQFF,TGTGCCATCAGTGTGGACGTCAATGAGCAGTTCTTC,TRBJ2-1,NA,12,NA,TRBV10-3
CSASAGQRDSPLHF,TGCAGTGCTAGTGCGGGACAGAGAGATTCACCCCTCCACTTT,TRBJ1-6,TRBD1,14,NA,TRBV20-1
CASSEAGDRVNTEAFF,TGTGCCAGCAGCGAGGCAGGGGACAGAGTGAACACTGAAGCTTTCTTT,TRBJ1-1,TRBD1,16,once,TRBV9
CASNLNDSPLHF,TGTGCCAGCAATTTAAACGATTCACCCCTCCACTTT,TRBJ1-6,NA,12,many,TRBV12-3/TRBV12-4
CSVHGGMNTEAFF,TGCAGCGTTCACGGCGGAATGAACACTGAAGCTTTCTTT,TRBJ1-1,NA,13,NA,TRBV29-1
CASSRQGARETQYF,TGTGCCAGCAGCCGACAGGGGGCAAGGGAGACCCAGTACTTC,TRBJ2-5,TRBD1,14,NA,TRBV28
CASSAEGLGAEKLFF,TGCGCCAGCAGCGCCGAGGGGTTGGGGGCTGAAAAACTGTTTTTT,TRBJ1-4,NA,15,NA,TRBV5-1
CASSLGGDSPLHF,TGTGCCAGCAGCCTGGGCGGGGATTCACCCCTCCACTTT,TRBJ1-6,NA,13,many,TRBV7-3
CASSAWGGRERDNQPQHF,TGTGCCAGCAGTGCCTGGGGGGGGCGCGAGAGGGACAATCAGCCCCAGCATTTT,TRBJ1-5,NA,18,NA,TRBV7-9
CAIKMTGDPIYGYTF,TGTGCCATCAAGATGACAGGGGACCCAATTTATGGCTACACCTTC,TRBJ1-2,TRBD1,15,NA,TRBV10-3
CAWSAPRTRPNYEQYF,TGTGCCTGGAGTGCCCCTCGGACTAGACCCAACTACGAGCAGTACTTC,TRBJ2-7,TRBD2,16,few,TRBV30
CASSYPGLARETQYF,TGTGCCAGCAGCTATCCCGGACTAGCTCGCGAGACCCAGTACTTC,TRBJ2-5,TRBD2,15,NA,TRBV7-9
CSAGGGRAVEQYF,TGCAGTGCCGGAGGGGGCAGGGCTGTCGAGCAGTACTTC,TRBJ2-7,NA,13,NA,TRBV20-1
CASSESGPRANGELFF,TGTGCCAGCAGTGAAAGCGGACCCAGGGCGAACGGGGAGCTGTTTTTT,TRBJ2-2,NA,16,many,TRBV2
CAGRRSESETQYF,TGTGCCGGACGCCGATCGGAATCGGAGACCCAGTACTTC,TRBJ2-5,NA,13,NA,TRBV6-1
CASSQGTGVYEQYF,TGCGCCAGCAGCCAAGGGACGGGGGTCTACGAGCAGTACTTC,TRBJ2-7,NA,14,many,TRBV5-1
CATSRDQGITEAFF,TGTGCCACCAGCAGAGACCAGGGGATCACTGAAGCTTTCTTT,TRBJ1-1,NA,14,NA,TRBV15
CASSASTWNTIYF,TGTGCCAGCAGCGCGTCGACATGGAACACCATATATTTT,TRBJ1-3,NA,13,NA,TRBV5-4
CAIGDRGSSSGSVETQYF,TGTGCCATCGGGGACAGGGGCAGTTCTAGCGGGAGTGTGGAGACCCAGTACTTC,TRBJ2-5,NA,18,NA,TRBV2
CASSLTPKGGRMETQYF,TGTGCCAGCAGCTTAACCCCGAAGGGCGGGAGAATGGAGACCCAGTACTTC,TRBJ2-5,TRBD2,17,few,TRBV7-3
CASSPTTYEQYF,TGTGCCAGCAGCCCGACTACTTACGAGCAGTACTTC,TRBJ2-7,NA,12,many,TRBV6-5
CASTLSWGHGNEQHF,TGTGCCAGCACCCTAAGTTGGGGACACGGCAATGAGCAGCATTTT,TRBJ1-5,NA,15,NA,TRBV7-2
CAISVSGQDNYGYTF,TGTGCCATCAGTGTCTCGGGACAAGATAACTATGGCTACACCTTC,TRBJ1-2,NA,15,few,TRBV10-3
CASSLTTTQETQYF,TGTGCCAGCAGTCTAACCACAACCCAGGAGACCCAGTACTTC,TRBJ2-5,NA,14,NA,TRBV7-9
CASRATGANEKLFF,TGTGCCAGCCGAGCAACGGGAGCTAATGAAAAACTGTTTTTT,TRBJ1-4,NA,14,many,TRBV7-9
CASSLPQNYEQYF,TGCGCCAGCAGCTTGCCACAGAACTACGAGCAGTACTTC,TRBJ2-7,NA,13,NA,TRBV5-1
CASSQALQDRAWETQYF,TGCGCCAGCAGCCAAGCTCTCCAGGACAGGGCCTGGGAGACCCAGTACTTC,TRBJ2-5,TRBD1,17,many,TRBV4-1
CASSPPRGTQYF,TGCGCCAGCAGCCCCCCGAGGGGGACCCAGTACTTC,TRBJ2-5,NA,12,many,TRBV4-1
CTTSRDGRLAGVSPTYEQCF,TGTACCACCAGCAGAGATGGCAGACTAGCGGGAGTTTCCCCAACCTACGAGCAGTGCTTC,TRBJ2-7,TRBD2,20,NA,TRBV15
CASSFLLRGANYGYTF,TGTGCCAGCAGTTTTCTTCTAAGGGGAGCTAACTATGGCTACACCTTC,TRBJ1-2,NA,16,many,TRBV12-3/TRBV12-4
CASRRDRVITEAFF,TGTGCCAGCCGCCGGGACAGGGTAATCACTGAAGCTTTCTTT,TRBJ1-1,TRBD1,14,NA,TRBV19
CASTQWGANQPQHF,TGTGCCAGCACCCAGTGGGGGGCTAATCAGCCCCAGCATTTT,TRBJ1-5,NA,14,NA,TRBV2
CASGVETQYF,TGTGCCAGCGGGGTAGAGACCCAGTACTTC,TRBJ2-5,NA,10,NA,TRBV2
CASSPGTTDTQYF,TGTGCCAGCTCCCCCGGCACCACAGATACGCAGTATTTT,TRBJ2-3,NA,13,NA,TRBV18
CASSQRGAAVGDTIYF,TGTGCCAGCAGCCAAAGGGGCGCGGCAGTAGGAGACACCATATATTTT,TRBJ1-3,NA,16,NA,TRBV4-2
CASTEGPAVGTQYF,TGTGCCAGTACGGAAGGGCCGGCCGTCGGTACGCAGTATTTT,TRBJ2-3,NA,14,NA,TRBV19
CASSLGIGGGAQYF,TGCGCCAGCAGCTTGGGGATAGGGGGAGGCGCGCAGTACTTC,TRBJ2-7,NA,14,many,TRBV5-1
CASSSGGALQETQYF,TGTGCCAGCAGCTCGGGGGGAGCGCTACAAGAGACCCAGTACTTC,TRBJ2-5,TRBD2,15,NA,TRBV7-2
CASSQRDSSTNEKLFF,TGCGCCAGCAGCCAACGAGACAGTTCAACTAATGAAAAACTGTTTTTT,TRBJ1-4,NA,16,NA,TRBV4-1
CASSLDGRGQPQHF,TGCGCCAGCAGCTTGGACGGCAGGGGTCAGCCCCAGCATTTT,TRBJ1-5,NA,14,NA,TRBV5-1
CASSESRGGPSGANVLTF,TGTGCCAGCAGTGAATCAAGGGGGGGACCCTCTGGGGCCAACGTCCTGACTTTC,TRBJ2-6,NA,18,NA,TRBV25-1
CASSISLLGDGYTF,TGTGCCAGTAGTATCAGCCTCTTAGGAGATGGCTACACCTTC,TRBJ1-2,NA,14,many,TRBV19
CAWSVFRRGNYGYTF,TGTGCCTGGAGTGTATTCCGCAGGGGAAACTATGGCTACACCTTC,TRBJ1-2,NA,15,few,TRBV11-1
CASSFGVYEQYF,TGTGCCAGCAGCTTCGGAGTCTACGAGCAGTACTTC,TRBJ2-7,NA,12,many,TRBV7-2
CASSAPPGTPNTEAFF,TGTGCCAGCAGCGCTCCACCCGGGACACCAAACACTGAAGCTTTCTTT,TRBJ1-1,NA,16,NA,TRBV9
CASNGMAEAFF,TGTGCCAGCAACGGTATGGCTGAAGCTTTCTTT,TRBJ1-1,NA,11,NA,TRBV7-9